This TCR beta chain was identified in a study of blood T cell repertoires in COVID-19. Study background: Sources were T cells, B-cell-depleted T cells, or PBMCs; the material itself was cDNA or gDNA.

CDR1 and CDR2 from the germline V gene are SNHLY and FYNNEI. Unmatched junction bases numbered 6, after V lost 6 bases and J lost 6 bases. The CDR3 has 15 residues. As originally analysed: Scientists estimated how many nucleated cells there were by amplifying reference gene primers. The data were produced by immunoSEQ multiplex PCR, yet TCRdb's version contains in-frame clones alone and is incomplete. V, J and clone size are those of that table, while D and trimming were read from the DNA. The repertoire holds some 190,000 clones, with 88% as singletons. This clone was recorded once. Sequencing was done on a sample of peripheral blood. This chain joins TRBV2 and TRBJ2-1, with 12 positions matching TRBD2. The clonotype was recovered from a human donor in a cohort sampled during active COVID-19. The CDR3 DNA is TGTGCCAGCAGATCCCTAGCGGGGGGGCGCAATGAGCAGTTCTTC. This sequence encodes CASRSLAGGRNEQFF.